The rows below give T cell receptor beta chains drawn from one sample of a study of cytomegalovirus exposure and HLA in healthy donors. Produced via immunoSEQ multiplex PCR; TCRdb's table is partial and in-frame only. Of around 120,000 clones listed, more than 65% are singletons. Sequences were obtained from PBMCs. The receptors originated from a woman in her fifties or sixties in good health and CMV-seropositive. The CDR3 runs from the conserved cysteine through the conserved F or W. The D gene is left open where the match is weak. For some rows the clone size is stated as once, few or many, or as a class when expanded; others skip it.

J gene | D gene | clone size | V gene | CDR3 DNA | CDR3 protein
TRBJ1-6 | NA | NA | TRBV25-1 | TGTGCCAGCAGTGGGGACATTTCGGTTGGGGATTCACCCCTCCACTTT | CASSGDISVGDSPLHF
TRBJ1-1 | NA | NA | TRBV21-1 | TGTGCCAGCAGCAAAATGGGACAGGGGGCGGGCACTGAAGCTTTCTTT | CASSKMGQGAGTEAFF
TRBJ2-2 | TRBD1 | NA | TRBV7-3 | TGTGCCATCGAGCCATGGATGGGACAGGGCGGAACCGGGGAGCTGTTTTTT | CAIEPWMGQGGTGELFF
TRBJ2-7 | NA | NA | TRBV2 | TGTGCCAGCAGTGAAGCCTTACAGGTCTCCTACGAGCAGTACTTC | CASSEALQVSYEQYF
TRBJ2-7 | TRBD1 | NA | TRBV6-6 | TGTGCCAGCAGTTCTCACAGGGGCTACGAGCAGTACTTC | CASSSHRGYEQYF
TRBJ1-6 | NA | few | TRBV6-1 | TGTGCCAGCAGTGCAGAAACCGGGATCCCGAATTCACCCCTCCACTTT | CASSAETGIPNSPLHF
TRBJ2-3 | NA | NA | TRBV7-3 | TGTGCCAGCAGCTCCGTGACGGGGAGCACAGATACGCAGTATTTT | CASSSVTGSTDTQYF
TRBJ1-1 | NA | NA | TRBV6-6 | TGTGCCAGCAGTTACTTGCCGGGAACGGAAGCTTTCTTT | CASSYLPGTEAFF
TRBJ1-1 | TRBD1 | few | TRBV10-3 | TGTGCCATCAGTGTAGACAGGGCCACTGAAGCTTTCTTT | CAISVDRATEAFF
TRBJ2-7 | TRBD1 | NA | TRBV6-5 | TGTGCCAGCAGATTCGACAGGGGTGGTTCCTACGAGCAGTACTTC | CASRFDRGGSYEQYF
TRBJ2-7 | NA | few | TRBV6-5 | TGTGCCAGCAGCCGACAGTCCGATTTCTACGAGCAGTACTTC | CASSRQSDFYEQYF
TRBJ1-3 | NA | NA | TRBV7-6 | TGTGCCAGCAGGGAAGTGGGCGGGCAGAAATCTGGAAACACCATATATTTT | CASREVGGQKSGNTIYF
TRBJ2-1 | TRBD2 | NA | TRBV5-1 | TGCGCCAGCAGGGGGCCCAGCGGGGGCTCCTACAATGAGCAGTTCTTC | CASRGPSGGSYNEQFF
TRBJ2-3 | TRBD1 | NA | TRBV7-9 | TGTGCCAGCATGTTCTCTCGGACAGGGGCTAGCACAGATACGCAGTATTTT | CASMFSRTGASTDTQYF
TRBJ1-2 | NA | few | TRBV11-2 | TGTGCCAGCAGCTTAGGTAACAGGCTGGGTGGCTACACCTTC | CASSLGNRLGGYTF
TRBJ1-5 | NA | NA | TRBV9 | TGTGCCAGCAGCGTAGGGTCGAGGGATCAGCCCCAGCATTTT | CASSVGSRDQPQHF
TRBJ1-6 | NA | few | TRBV2 | TGTGCCAGCAGCACAGGCGCCAGTAATCCATTCCCCAATTCACCCCTCCACTTT | CASSTGASNPFPNSPLHF
TRBJ1-3 | NA | NA | TRBV19 | TGTGCCAGTAGTATTGGGCAGTCGATTTCTGGAAACACCATATATTTT | CASSIGQSISGNTIYF
TRBJ2-5 | TRBD1 | NA | TRBV29-1 | TGCAGCGTGCACGACAGGGATTCGTACCAAGAGACCCAGTACTTC | CSVHDRDSYQETQYF
TRBJ1-5 | NA | NA | TRBV21-1 | TGTGCCAGCAGCAAAGCAGGGACAGGGCAGGGGGGGAGCAATCAGCCCCAGCATTTT | CASSKAGTGQGGSNQPQHF
TRBJ1-6 | NA | NA | TRBV27 | TGTGCCAGCGGTTTGGCAGGGGATTCACCCCTCCACTTT | CASGLAGDSPLHF
TRBJ1-6 | TRBD1 | few | TRBV5-6 | TGTGCCAGCAGCTTGTACAGGGGACCCGACTATAATTCACCCCTCCACTTT | CASSLYRGPDYNSPLHF
TRBJ2-7 | NA | once | TRBV6-1 | TGTGCCAGCAGTGAAGACAGTAGCTCCTACGAGCAGTACTTC | CASSEDSSSYEQYF
TRBJ2-3 | TRBD1 | NA | TRBV7-3 | TGTGCCAGCAGCTCGACAGGGGGCGGAGGAGATACGCAGTATTTT | CASSSTGGGGDTQYF
TRBJ1-3 | NA | NA | TRBV7-8 | TGTGCCAGCAGCTTAGATGGCAACCCAAACACCATATATTTT | CASSLDGNPNTIYF
TRBJ1-1 | TRBD1 | NA | TRBV5-1 | TGCGCCAGCAGCCCGCGGACAGGGGGTACTGAAGCTTTCTTT | CASSPRTGGTEAFF
TRBJ2-5 | NA | few | TRBV7-9 | TGTGCCAGCAGCACAAACAGGGCCGAGACCCAGTACTTC | CASSTNRAETQYF
TRBJ2-2 | TRBD2 | NA | TRBV7-8 | TGTGCCAGCAGCTTAGATCACTCCGGCGGGGGGGCGATCGGGGAGCTGTTTTTT | CASSLDHSGGGAIGELFF
TRBJ1-1 | NA | NA | TRBV2 | TGTGCCAGCACCGGGGGGGACACTGAAGCTTTCTTT | CASTGGDTEAFF
TRBJ2-7 | NA | NA | TRBV19 | TGTGCCAGTAGTATAGATCCTGTTTCCTCCTACGAGCAGTACTTC | CASSIDPVSSYEQYF
TRBJ1-4 | NA | NA | TRBV9 | TGTGCCAGCAGCACAGAGGAGGGGTTGTGGGAAAAACTGTTTTTT | CASSTEEGLWEKLFF
TRBJ1-6 | NA | NA | TRBV6-6 | TGTGCCAGCAGGGGGCAAAGTATATGGGATTCACCCCTCCACTTT | CASRGQSIWDSPLHF
TRBJ1-1 | TRBD1 | NA | TRBV10-3 | TGTGCCACGACGGACAGGGGGACGGTAACTGAAGCTTTCTTT | CATTDRGTVTEAFF
TRBJ2-7 | NA | NA | TRBV18 | TGTGCCAGCTCACAAGGACAGATCTCCTACGAGCAGTACTTC | CASSQGQISYEQYF
TRBJ1-5 | NA | NA | TRBV4-1 | TGCGCCAGCAGCCAAGAAACGAGGGTTATTCAGCCCCAGCATTTT | CASSQETRVIQPQHF
TRBJ2-5 | TRBD2 | NA | TRBV7-6 | TGTGCCAGCAGCTTACCGGGGGGAGGGCAAGAGACCCAGTACTTC | CASSLPGGGQETQYF
TRBJ2-1 | TRBD1 | NA | TRBV7-7 | TGTGCTAGCAGCTTATCCCCCAACAGGGGGTCCTACAATGAGCAGTTCTTC | CASSLSPNRGSYNEQFF
TRBJ1-2 | NA | NA | TRBV6-5 | TGTGCCAGCAGTCCTTCTAACTATGGCTACACCTTC | CASSPSNYGYTF
TRBJ2-1 | NA | once | TRBV7-2 | TGTGCCAGCAGCCCGGAGGGCAGCTACTACAATGAGCAGTTCTTC | CASSPEGSYYNEQFF
TRBJ1-5 | NA | NA | TRBV6-5 | TGTGCCAGCAGACTTCACAGGGATCGTCAGCCCCAGCATTTT | CASRLHRDRQPQHF
TRBJ2-7 | TRBD1 | NA | TRBV2 | TGTGCCAGCAGTGTCGGGACAGGGTGGAACCCCCAGGTGTCCTACGAGCAGTACTTC | CASSVGTGWNPQVSYEQYF